This note documents a single T cell receptor beta chain sequence. Its antigen remains unidentified. These data originate in a study of shared clonotypes between healthy human individuals. Study-level results: Approximately 5% was the fraction of naive CD4 clonotypes found shared across four donors.

Assay used: immunoSEQ multiplex PCR; TCRdb lists only in-frame clones, some missing. The data contain some 1.4 million clones, roughly 96% of them singletons. Trimming pared 2 bases from V and 7 bases from J, leaving 14 bases between. This CDR3 has 15 residues. CDR1 and CDR2 (germline): MDHEN, SYDVKM. This sequence joins TRBV28 and TRBJ1-4; possibly TRBD1 for D (5 bases). The TCR was taken from a man aged 25 to 40 in good health. Sequencing was done on a sample of naive CD4+ T cells sorted from blood. The sample's subset: CD45RA+ positively selected. The CDR3: CASSLAGDVAEKLFF. As DNA, the CDR3 is TGTGCCAGCAGTTTAGCGGGGGACGTGGCTGAAAAACTGTTTTTT.